This T cell receptor (beta chain) was identified during a study of T cell responses to AZD1222 COVID-19 vaccine. The repertoire was sequenced with immunoSEQ multiplex PCR; TCRdb's copy has only in-frame clones and lacks some. In the table there are some 120,000 clones, about 91% of which are singletons. Germline CDR1 reads MGHRA; CDR2 reads YSYEKL. The CDR3 runs to 16 residues. After removal of 3 bases from V and 5 bases from J, the junction contained 8 bases not matched to a gene. With regard to this clone: Its antigen is unknown.

Whole-study findings and limits: Clonal diversity was possibly underestimated, and the donors were mostly white British, with more females. Among those given AZD1222, only five or six were seropositive at baseline. Without day 14 samples, only post-peak T cell repertoires were studied.

The receptor comes from an adult who received the AZD1222 COVID-19 vaccine. The starting material was peripheral blood, obtained 28 days after the second AZD1222 dose. The gene calls are TRBV4-1 and TRBJ1-1; 11 bases fit TRBD1. In nucleotides, the CDR3 is TGCGCCAGCAGCCAGGACAGGGGGCGATTCTTTACTGAAGCTTTCTTT. This translates into CASSQDRGRFFTEAFF.